This entry concerns a single TCR beta chain. This clonotype was detected a few times. Its antigen target is currently unknown. The sample holds no much larger clone one base away, and base qualities are not on file. This sample's treatment or condition label indicates: live attenuated yellow fever vaccine strain. A standard Ficoll-Paque protocol was used to isolate PBMCs from peripheral blood. Dynabeads CD4 and CD8 positive selection kits were used to isolate CD4 and CD8 T-cell fractions. TriZol was used to extract RNA from bulk PBMCs, from CD4 and CD8 fractions, and from dextramer-positive and dextramer-negative fractions. Trimming removed 10 bases from V and 1 base from J, leaving 14 bases between the germline ends. The germline V gene encodes CDR1 SGHTA and CDR2 FQGNSA. Counted from cysteine to phenylalanine, this CDR3 has 14 amino acids. The only DNA kept is the CDR3, 42 bases in frame from the first base.

The source of the sample is a study of T cells after yellow fever vaccination (dated by TCRdb to 2018 to 2020). Looking at the study overall: The SMART-Seq v4 Ultra Low Input RNA kit was used to prepare libraries from fractions with low cell numbers. Bulk TCR alpha and beta repertoires were sequenced longitudinally to track T-cell clones before and after primary and booster YFV17D yellow fever vaccination. Two healthy male donors made up the cohort, one aged 18 to 29 years and the other aged 30 to 39 years. Bulk PBMC replicates and cell subsets were isolated from blood drawn at multiple timepoints before and after both primary and secondary immunization. What the work shows at the level of the full study, not this receptor alone: Computational filtering was required because FACS-sorted repertoires could contain abundant contaminating clonotypes from the bulk population. A small share of clonotypes was detected in both CD4 and CD8 compartments, with the overlap likely arising from convergent recombination. Because the study included only a couple of donors, the extent to which the findings can be generalized is limited. The secondary T-cell response was weaker than the primary response but faster, peaking on day 5 instead of day 15. After the booster, most clones that had expanded after primary vaccination were detected again (approximately 95% of CD4 and 70% to 90% of CD8), suggesting broad maintenance of memory.

TCR cDNA was made using 5'RACE template switching, a step that added a universal primer site and unique molecular identifiers. Priming for cDNA synthesis came from both the TCR alpha and TCR beta constant segments. Library amplification used two PCR steps, and the second PCR step added sample barcodes and sequencing adapters. Libraries were sequenced on Illumina HiSeq 2500 (2x100 bp) or NovaSeq (2x150 bp). The source study handled its data this way. Reads were demultiplexed and collapsed into UMI consensus sequences with MIGEC, and V(D)J alignment was performed with MiXCR. Using edgeR on replicate PBMC samples, clonotypes were called vaccine-responding if FDR was below 0.01 and the log2 fold change was above 5 up to day 15. Each bulk clonotype was labeled CD4 or CD8 based on which sequenced repertoire, CD4 or CD8, contained the clonotype at higher abundance. TCRdb reran the public reads through fastp at Q25 and MiXCR, keeping productive beta chains. All rows with the same CDR3 protein become a single entry with the most common DNA and genes. TCRdb's processing, not the authors', yielded these V and J calls. The sample table lists 200,000 to 300,000 distinct CDR3 sequences, 13% of them with a count of one. 0.4% to 0.55% of the sample goes to the ten largest clones.

This receptor was identified in a man aged 25-45 years who received the YFV17D yellow fever vaccine. The sample was CD4+ T cells sorted from PBMCs, taken 45 days after the yellow fever booster vaccination. This chain joins TRBV7-2 to TRBJ2-1; TRBD2 is a weak D gene call, 7 bases matching. The sequenced DNA is TGTGCCACGCAGGGGCGGGGGTCCTACAATGAGCAGTTCTTC. Translated, this is CATQGRGSYNEQFF.